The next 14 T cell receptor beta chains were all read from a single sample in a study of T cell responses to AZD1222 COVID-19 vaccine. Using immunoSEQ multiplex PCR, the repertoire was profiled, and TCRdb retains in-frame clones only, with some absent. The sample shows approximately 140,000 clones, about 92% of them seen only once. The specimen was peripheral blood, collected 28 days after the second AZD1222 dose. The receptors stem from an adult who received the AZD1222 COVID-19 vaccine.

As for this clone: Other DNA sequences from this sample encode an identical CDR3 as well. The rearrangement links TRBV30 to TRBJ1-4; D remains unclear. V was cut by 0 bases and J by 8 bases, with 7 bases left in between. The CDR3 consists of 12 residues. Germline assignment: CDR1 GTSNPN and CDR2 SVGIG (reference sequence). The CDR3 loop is CAWSVRGEKLFF. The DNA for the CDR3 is TGTGCCTGGAGTGTACGCGGAGAAAAACTGTTTTTT.

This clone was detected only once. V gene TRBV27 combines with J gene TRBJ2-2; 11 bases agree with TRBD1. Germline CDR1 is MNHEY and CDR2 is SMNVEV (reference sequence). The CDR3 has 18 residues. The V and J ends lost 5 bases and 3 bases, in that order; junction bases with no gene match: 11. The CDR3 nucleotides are TGTGCCAGCAGTCCCTGGACAGGGGGCAGAGCGGACACCGGGGAGCTGTTTTTT. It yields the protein CASSPWTGGRADTGELFF.

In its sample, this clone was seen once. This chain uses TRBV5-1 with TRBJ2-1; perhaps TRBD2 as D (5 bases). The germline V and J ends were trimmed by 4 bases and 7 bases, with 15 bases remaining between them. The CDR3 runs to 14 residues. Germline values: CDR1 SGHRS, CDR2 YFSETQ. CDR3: CASSVALNVNEQFF. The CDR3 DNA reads TGCGCCAGCAGCGTAGCGTTGAACGTGAATGAGCAGTTCTTC.

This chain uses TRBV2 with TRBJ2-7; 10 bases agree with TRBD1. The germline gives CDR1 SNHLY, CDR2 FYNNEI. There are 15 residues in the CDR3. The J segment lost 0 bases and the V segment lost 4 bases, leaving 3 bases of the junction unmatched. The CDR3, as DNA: TGTGCCAGCAGTGGGGGACAGGGGATCTCCTACGAGCAGTACTTC. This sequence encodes CASSGGQGISYEQYF.

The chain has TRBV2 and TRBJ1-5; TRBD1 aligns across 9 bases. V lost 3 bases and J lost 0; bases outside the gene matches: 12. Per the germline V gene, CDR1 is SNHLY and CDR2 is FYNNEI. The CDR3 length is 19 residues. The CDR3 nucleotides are TGTGCCAGCAGTGAGAGAGGACAGGGGCGATATTATAGCAATCAGCCCCAGCATTTT. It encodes CASSERGQGRYYSNQPQHF.

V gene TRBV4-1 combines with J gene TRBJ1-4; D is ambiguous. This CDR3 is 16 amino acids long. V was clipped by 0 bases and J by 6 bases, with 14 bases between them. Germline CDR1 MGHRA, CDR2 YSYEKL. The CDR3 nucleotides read TGCGCCAGCAGCCAAGATAGAGACCTATCCTATGAAAAACTGTTTTTT. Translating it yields CASSQDRDLSYEKLFF.

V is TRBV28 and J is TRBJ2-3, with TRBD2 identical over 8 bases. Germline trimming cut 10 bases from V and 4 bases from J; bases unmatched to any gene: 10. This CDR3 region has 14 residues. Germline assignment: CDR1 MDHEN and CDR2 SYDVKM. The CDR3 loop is CAIKRAGGADTQYF. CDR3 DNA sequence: TGTGCCATCAAGAGGGCGGGAGGAGCAGATACGCAGTATTTT.

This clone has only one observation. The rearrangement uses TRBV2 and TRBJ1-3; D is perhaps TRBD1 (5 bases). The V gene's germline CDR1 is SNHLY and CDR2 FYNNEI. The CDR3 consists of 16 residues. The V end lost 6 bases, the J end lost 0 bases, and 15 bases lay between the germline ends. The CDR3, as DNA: TGTGCCAGCAGCCCTCCGACGGGGGGCTCTGGAAACACCATATATTTT. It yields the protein CASSPPTGGSGNTIYF. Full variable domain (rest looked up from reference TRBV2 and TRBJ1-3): EPEVTQTPSHQVTQMGQEVILRCVPISNHLYFYWYRQILGQKVEFLVSFYNNEISEKSEIFDDQFSVERPDGSNFTLKIRSTKLEDSAMYFCASSPPTGGSGNTIYFGEGSWLTVV.

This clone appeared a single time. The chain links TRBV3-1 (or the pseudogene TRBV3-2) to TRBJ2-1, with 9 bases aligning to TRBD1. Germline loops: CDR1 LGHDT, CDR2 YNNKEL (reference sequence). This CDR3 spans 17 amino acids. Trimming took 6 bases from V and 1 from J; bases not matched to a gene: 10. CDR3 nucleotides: TGTGCCAGCAGAAACTATGAAGGGACAGGGTCCTACAATGAGCAGTTCTTC. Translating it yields CASRNYEGTGSYNEQFF.

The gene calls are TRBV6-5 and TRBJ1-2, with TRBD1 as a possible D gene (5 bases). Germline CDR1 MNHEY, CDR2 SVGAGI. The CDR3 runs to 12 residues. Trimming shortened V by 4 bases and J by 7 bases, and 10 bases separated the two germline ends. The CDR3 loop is CASSWGGSGYTF. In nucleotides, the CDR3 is TGTGCCAGCAGTTGGGGGGGTAGTGGCTACACCTTC.

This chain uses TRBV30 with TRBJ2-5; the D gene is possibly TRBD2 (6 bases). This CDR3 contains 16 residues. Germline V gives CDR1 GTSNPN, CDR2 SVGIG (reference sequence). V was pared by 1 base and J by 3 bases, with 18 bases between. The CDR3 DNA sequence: TGTGCCTGGAGTGGATTGGGCGGAGGGCGGGAAGAGACCCAGTACTTC. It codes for CAWSGLGGGREETQYF.

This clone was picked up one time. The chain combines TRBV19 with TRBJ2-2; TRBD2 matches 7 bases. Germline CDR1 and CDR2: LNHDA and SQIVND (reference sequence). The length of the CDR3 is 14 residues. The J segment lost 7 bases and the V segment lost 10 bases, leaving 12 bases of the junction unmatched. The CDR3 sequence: CATIQGLGNGELFF. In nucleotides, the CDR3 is TGTGCCACCATCCAAGGACTAGGGAACGGGGAGCTGTTTTTT.

The CDR3: CASSLARRGALDGYTF. The CDR3 DNA is TGTGCCAGCAGCTTAGCCCGACGAGGGGCGTTGGATGGCTACACCTTC. V is TRBV7-9 and J is TRBJ1-2; possible D gene TRBD1, 5 bases. Trimming stripped 0 bases from V and 6 bases from J, with 17 bases between. Germline V gene sequence: CDR1 SEHNR, CDR2 FQNEAQ (reference sequence). The CDR3 runs 16 residues.

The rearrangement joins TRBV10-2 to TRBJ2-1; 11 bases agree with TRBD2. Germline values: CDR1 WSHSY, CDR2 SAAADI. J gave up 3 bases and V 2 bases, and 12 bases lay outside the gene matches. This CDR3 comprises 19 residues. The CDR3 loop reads CASSEPGLAEPMGYNEQFF. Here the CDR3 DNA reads TGCGCCAGCAGTGAGCCGGGACTAGCGGAACCCATGGGCTACAATGAGCAGTTCTTC.